This is a list of T cell receptor beta chains from one sample in a study of T cell changes during pregnancy in multiple sclerosis. The repertoire was sequenced with immunoSEQ multiplex PCR; TCRdb's copy has only in-frame clones and lacks some. Of 25,000 to 30,000 clones detected, approximately 89% appear once; the ten largest clones hold approximately 6.8%. The starting material was CD8+ T cells from peripheral blood mononuclear cells, obtained after pregnancy. These TCRs come from a female donor with multiple sclerosis, enrolled in a pregnancy study. Each CDR3 is given with its conserved first and last residue. D genes are given only for firm matches.

>TRBJ2-7|-|13|TRBV2
TGTGCCAGCAGTGAGAGATTTTCCTACGAGCAGTACTTC
CASSERFSYEQYF
>TRBJ1-2|TRBD1|17|TRBV19
TGTGCCAGTAGTATAGAGATAGACAGGGGCGATGACTATGGCTACACCTTC
CASSIEIDRGDDYGYTF
>TRBJ2-2|-|15|TRBV28
TGTGCCAGCAGTTTCCTCCGGGACTTCTACGGGGAGCTGTTTTTT
CASSFLRDFYGELFF
>TRBJ1-5|-|14|TRBV4-2
TGTGCCAGCAGCCACACGACAGAGGCTCAGCCCCAGCATTTT
CASSHTTEAQPQHF
>TRBJ2-7|-|14|TRBV11-2
TGTGCCAGCAGCTTAGCCGGGAGTTCCCACGAGCAGTACTTC
CASSLAGSSHEQYF
>TRBJ1-1|TRBD1|15|TRBV10-3
TGTGCCATCAGTGAGTACGGACAGGTGAACACTGAAGCTTTCTTT
CAISEYGQVNTEAFF
>TRBJ1-1|TRBD1|16|TRBV5-1
TGCGCCAGCAGCTTTCTCCCGGGACAGAGCCCCACTGAAGCTTTCTTT
CASSFLPGQSPTEAFF
>TRBJ2-7|-|14|TRBV28
TGTGCCAGCAGTTTATCCGGGGAGGACTACGAGCAGTACTTC
CASSLSGEDYEQYF
>TRBJ2-1|-|13|TRBV27
TGTGCCAGCAGTTTAGGGAGGTACAATGAGCAGTTCTTC
CASSLGRYNEQFF
>TRBJ2-1|TRBD1|14|TRBV30
TGTGCCTGGACCGCCGGGACAGGGGAGAATGAGCAGTTCTTC
CAWTAGTGENEQFF
>TRBJ2-1|TRBD2|16|TRBV2
TGTGCCAGCAGCACAAGTCCCGGGACTAGCGACAATGAGCAGTTCTTC
CASSTSPGTSDNEQFF